This T cell receptor beta chain emerged from a study of coeliac disease. Profiled with immunoSEQ multiplex PCR; TCRdb holds only in-frame clones, not every one. Seen here are several thousand clones, 55% to 65% observed once, and the top ten hold approximately 20%. This clone was picked up a small number of times. Trimming left V 5 bases short and J 4 bases short, with 21 bases between. This CDR3 contains 16 residues. Germline values: CDR1 MNHEY, CDR2 SMNVEV (reference sequence). The specimen was lymphocytes from the gut lamina propria. The source of this sequence is a man in his 60s with celiac disease on a gluten-free diet. The rearrangement uses TRBV27 and TRBJ2-7; tentative D call: TRBD1 (6 bases). CDR3 nucleotide sequence: TGTGCCAGCAGTAAACAGGGCCACCAGGACCTTTACGAGCAGTACTTC. It yields the protein CASSKQGHQDLYEQYF.